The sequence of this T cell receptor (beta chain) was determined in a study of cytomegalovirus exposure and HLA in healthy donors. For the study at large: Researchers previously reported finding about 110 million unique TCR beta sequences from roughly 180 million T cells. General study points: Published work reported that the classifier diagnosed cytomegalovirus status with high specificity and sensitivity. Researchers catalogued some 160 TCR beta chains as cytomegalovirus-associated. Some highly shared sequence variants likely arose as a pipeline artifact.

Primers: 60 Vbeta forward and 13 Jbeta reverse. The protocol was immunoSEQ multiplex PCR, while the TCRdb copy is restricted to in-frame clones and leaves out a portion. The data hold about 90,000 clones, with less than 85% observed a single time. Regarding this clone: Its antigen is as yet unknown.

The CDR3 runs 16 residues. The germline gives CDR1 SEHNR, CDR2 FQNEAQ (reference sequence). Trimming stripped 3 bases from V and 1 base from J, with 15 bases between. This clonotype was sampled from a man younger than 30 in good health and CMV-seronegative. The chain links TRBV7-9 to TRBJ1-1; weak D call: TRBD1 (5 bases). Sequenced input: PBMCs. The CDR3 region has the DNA TGTGCCAGCAGCTTGATAGCGGGGGTGGGGAACACTGAAGCTTTCTTT. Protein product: CASSLIAGVGNTEAFF.